Sequencing of this T cell receptor (beta chain) was carried out in a study of cytomegalovirus exposure and HLA in healthy donors. Study-wide results and caveats: Analysis was performed later, and it showed HLA-associated TCR beta chains to be more clonally expanded than equally common others. In a later analysis, several top co-occurrence clusters appeared linked to parvovirus B19, influenza, CMV and Epstein-Barr virus.

Healthy bone marrow donors supplied every sample. As for this clone: What it binds is not known.

CDR1 and CDR2 (germline): MGHDK, SYGVNS. V shed 2 bases and J 6 bases; nucleotides not matched to a gene: 4. This CDR3 comprises 13 residues. Primers: 60 Vbeta forward and 13 Jbeta reverse. Assay: immunoSEQ multiplex PCR; the TCRdb copy retains only in-frame clones and omits some. This sample has 150,000 to 200,000 clones, with around 85% found just once. The clonotype was recovered from a human donor in good health. The sample comprised PBMCs. The chain links TRBV25-1 to TRBJ2-7; 7 bases line up with TRBD1. The CDR3 region has the DNA TGTGCCAGCAGTGAACAGGGGGTACGCGAGCAGTACTTC. It translates to CASSEQGVREQYF.